These 15 T cell receptor beta chains came from one sample sequenced in a study of cytotoxic CD8 clonotypes in ibrutinib-treated CLL. Here immunoSEQ multiplex PCR was the method, and the copy in TCRdb shows in-frame clones only, minus some. The sample holds about 200,000 clones, 75% to 85% seen once. The sequenced sample was PBMCs, obtained after 12 months of ibrutinib treatment. Every receptor here comes from a human donor with chronic lymphocytic leukemia.

This chain links TRBV23-1 with TRBJ2-4; D may be TRBD2 (5 bases). TRBV23-1 is an ORF; its function is uncertain. The V end lost 2 bases, the J end lost 0 bases, and 8 bases lay between the germline ends. The CDR3 has 15 residues. The DNA for the CDR3 is TGCGCCAGCAGTCAACGGGGTTTAGCCAAAAACATTCAGTACTTC. Translation: CASSQRGLAKNIQYF.

This clone was recorded only once. The J gene is TRBJ2-7, the V gene TRBV6-1; perhaps TRBD1 as D (6 bases). The CDR3 sequence is 12 residues long. With 10 bases removed from V and 5 bases from J, the gap between germline ends came to 15 bases. From germline, CDR1 is MNHNS and CDR2 SASEGT. The CDR3 DNA is TGTGCCACCGCAGGGGTTTTGAACGAGCAGTACTTC. Translation: CATAGVLNEQYF.

This clone appeared once. The chain recombines TRBV6-5 with TRBJ1-1, with a possible D match to TRBD1 (5 bases). V was clipped by 5 bases and J by 8 bases, with 15 bases between them. CDR1 and CDR2 (germline): MNHEY, SVGAGI. This CDR3 spans 13 amino acids. The CDR3 nucleotides read TGTGCCAGCAGTCCCCCCAGTGGGGCGGAAGCTTTCTTT. It codes for CASSPPSGAEAFF.

The V gene is TRBV2, the J gene TRBJ1-5; perhaps TRBD1 as D (6 bases). The CDR3 contains 14 residues. Trimming took 6 bases from V and 1 from J, leaving 10 bases between them. Germline CDR1 and CDR2: SNHLY and FYNNEI. CDR3 coding DNA: TGTGCCAGCAGCGGACAGTCGAGCAATCAGCCCCAGCATTTT. This encodes CASSGQSSNQPQHF.

In regard to this clone: The same CDR3 arises from other DNA sequences in this sample as well. The rearrangement links TRBV5-1 to TRBJ2-3; no reliable D call. The CDR3 consists of 14 residues. The germline CDR1 and CDR2 sequences are SGHRS and YFSETQ. The V end lost 0 bases, the J end lost 1 base, and 6 bases lay between the germline ends. CDR3 region: CASSLGPGTDTQYF. CDR3 nucleotides: TGCGCCAGCAGCTTGGGTCCGGGCACAGATACGCAGTATTTT.

V gene TRBV5-1 combines with J gene TRBJ2-1; D could derive from TRBD1 or TRBD2 (5 bases each). Deletions cut 6 bases from V and 4 bases from J, with 29 bases between. CDR1 and CDR2 from the germline V gene are SGHRS and YFSETQ. CDR3 length equals 19 residues. CDR3 nucleotide sequence: TGCGCCAGCAACTCATACAGCGCCTCACGGGACGGGCAATACAATGAGCAGTTCTTC. It specifies CASNSYSASRDGQYNEQFF.

The chain employs TRBV15 and TRBJ2-1; D remains unclear. CDR1 is LNHNV, CDR2 YYDKDF, per germline (reference sequence). Deletions cut 0 bases from V and 9 bases from J, with 15 bases between. There are 15 residues in the CDR3. CDR3 in amino acids: CATSRDGVLLGEQFF. CDR3 bases: TGTGCCACCAGCAGAGATGGTGTATTGCTAGGTGAGCAGTTCTTC.

The rearrangement joins TRBV4-2 to TRBJ2-1; 11 bases are a match to TRBD1. Germline-derived CDR1 and CDR2 are LGHNA and YNFKEQ. The CDR3 runs to 16 residues. The V segment lost 4 bases and the J segment 7 bases; nucleotides outside the gene matches: 9. CDR3 loop: CASSLGQGDYRNEQFF. CDR3 DNA sequence: TGTGCCAGCAGCCTGGGACAGGGGGACTACCGTAATGAGCAGTTCTTC.

This chain links TRBV7-3 with TRBJ2-2; 7 nucleotides agree with TRBD1. V lost 5 bases to trimming and J lost 1 base; unmatched junction nucleotides: 7. The CDR3 spans 16 residues. CDR1 and CDR2 from the germline V gene are SGHTA and FQGTGA. The CDR3 sequence is CASSLTRTGNTGELFF. The CDR3 bases are TGTGCCAGCAGCCTTACTCGGACAGGGAACACCGGGGAGCTGTTTTTT. Using reference TRBV7-3 and TRBJ2-2 for the parts outside the CDR3, the full variable domain is GAGVSQTPSNKVTEKGKYVELRCDPISGHTALYWYRQSLGQGPEFLIYFQGTGAADDSGLPNDRFFAVRPEGSVSTLKIQRTERGDSAVYLCASSLTRTGNTGELFFGEGSRLTVL.

This clone was counted once. The genes are TRBV19 and TRBJ2-2; D uncertain. V was trimmed by 8 bases and J by 4 bases, leaving 23 bases between them. The CDR3 runs 17 residues. The germline gives CDR1 LNHDA, CDR2 SQIVND (reference sequence). This chain's CDR3 is CASGFLLGSDGTGELFF. DNA of the CDR3: TGTGCCAGTGGCTTTCTCCTAGGCAGCGACGGCACCGGGGAGCTGTTTTTT.

The chain links TRBV2 to TRBJ1-1, with D unclear. CDR3 length: 16 amino acids. The V gene's germline CDR1 is SNHLY and CDR2 FYNNEI. Deletions cut 2 bases from V and 0 bases from J, with 13 bases between. The CDR3 sequence is CASSEPLRGLNTEAFF. As DNA, the CDR3 is TGTGCCAGCAGTGAACCCCTCCGGGGTTTGAACACTGAAGCTTTCTTT.

V is TRBV28 and J is TRBJ1-5, with D possibly TRBD1 on 6 matching bases. This CDR3 region has 14 residues. Germline V CDR1 and CDR2: MDHEN, SYDVKM. V dropped 8 bases and J dropped 4 bases, with 15 bases sitting between them. CDR3 in amino acids: CASQGSSPNQPQHF. The CDR3 nucleotides are TGTGCCAGCCAGGGGAGCAGTCCGAATCAGCCCCAGCATTTT.

The CDR3 DNA reads as TGTGCCAGCCGCCCTGGGCAGGGTTATGGCTACACCTTC. It yields the protein CASRPGQGYGYTF. The chain uses TRBV28 and TRBJ1-2, with D perhaps matching TRBD1 (5 bases). Deletions cut 8 bases from V and 5 bases from J, with 15 bases between. Germline lookup yields CDR1 MDHEN and CDR2 SYDVKM. This CDR3 region has 13 residues.

The genes are TRBV5-1 and TRBJ1-2; a weak D match, TRBD1 (5 bases). Per the germline V gene, CDR1 is SGHRS and CDR2 is YFSETQ. This CDR3 is 17 amino acids long. Trimming shortened V by 1 base and J by 0 bases, and 16 bases separated the two germline ends. This chain's CDR3 is CASSLRAGGGPNYGYTF. The DNA of the CDR3 is TGCGCCAGCAGCTTGAGGGCAGGTGGGGGACCTAACTATGGCTACACCTTC.

The table lists this clone with a few counts. This chain links TRBV30 with TRBJ1-4; unclear D gene. This CDR3 contains 13 residues. V was trimmed by 3 bases and J by 3 bases, leaving 8 bases between them. The germline CDR1 and CDR2 sequences are GTSNPN and SVGIG (reference sequence). Written as DNA, the CDR3 is TGTGCCTGGAGACCGGTGGCTAATGAAAAACTGTTTTTT. Translating it yields CAWRPVANEKLFF.